These T cell receptor beta chains were read from a single sample in a study of T cells after yellow fever vaccination. TCRdb processed the 5' RACE reads anew with MiXCR; each CDR3 protein has one entry. The sample consists of 250,000 to 400,000 distinct CDR3 sequences, 3.5% to 4.5% of them appearing once. This sample comprised PBMCs, obtained 15 days after the yellow fever booster vaccination. Receptors were obtained from a man between 18 and 29 years old who received the YFV17D yellow fever vaccine. Each CDR3 is given with its conserved first and last residue. A D gene is named only where the DNA matches it firmly. A row's size may be missing; if present it is once, few, many or a size class.

clone_size: many
v_call: TRBV20-1
j_call: TRBJ1-2
d_call: .
cdr3_nt: TGCAGTGCTAGAGTTCAGGGTATCTATGGCTACACCTTC
cdr3_aa: CSARVQGIYGYTF

clone_size: many
v_call: TRBV4-2
j_call: TRBJ2-5
d_call: TRBD1
cdr3_nt: TGTGCCAGCAGCCAAGGGACAGGGGGTGACCAAGAGACCCAGTACTTC
cdr3_aa: CASSQGTGGDQETQYF

clone_size: .
v_call: TRBV11-2
j_call: TRBJ1-3
d_call: TRBD1
cdr3_nt: TGTGCCAGCAGCCCACCTCCCAGGACAGGTGTAAACACCATATATTTT
cdr3_aa: CASSPPPRTGVNTIYF

clone_size: .
v_call: TRBV20-1
j_call: TRBJ1-6
d_call: .
cdr3_nt: TGCAGTGCGGGGCCCTGGAAGGTTGCGGGTTCACCCCTCCACTTT
cdr3_aa: CSAGPWKVAGSPLHF

clone_size: many
v_call: TRBV4-2
j_call: TRBJ1-1
d_call: .
cdr3_nt: TGTGCCAGCAGCCAAGATTGGAGCATGAACACTGAAGCTTTCTTT
cdr3_aa: CASSQDWSMNTEAFF

clone_size: .
v_call: TRBV20-1
j_call: TRBJ1-6
d_call: .
cdr3_nt: TGCAGTGCTAGAGATCGTGACACCCCCAGCCCCCTCTATAATTCACCCCTCCACTTT
cdr3_aa: CSARDRDTPSPLYNSPLHF

clone_size: many
v_call: TRBV6-6
j_call: TRBJ1-3
d_call: TRBD1
cdr3_nt: TGTGCCAGCCTGCATCAGGGGGTCTCTGGAAACACCATATATTTT
cdr3_aa: CASLHQGVSGNTIYF

clone_size: .
v_call: TRBV7-6
j_call: TRBJ1-3
d_call: .
cdr3_nt: TGTGCCAGCATCCCAAGGGTAGGGGCCCGGAGCTCTGGAAACACCATATATTTT
cdr3_aa: CASIPRVGARSSGNTIYF

clone_size: many
v_call: TRBV5-1
j_call: TRBJ1-1
d_call: TRBD1
cdr3_nt: TGCGCCAGCGCCCCTACCGGGACAGGGGGCACTGAAGCTTTCTTT
cdr3_aa: CASAPTGTGGTEAFF

clone_size: many
v_call: TRBV12-3/TRBV12-4
j_call: TRBJ1-1
d_call: .
cdr3_nt: TGTGCCAGCAGTTCCCACAGGGCCACGAACACTGAAGCTTTCTTT
cdr3_aa: CASSSHRATNTEAFF

clone_size: many
v_call: TRBV12-3/TRBV12-4
j_call: TRBJ2-7
d_call: .
cdr3_nt: TGTGCCAGCAGCTCCGGGACGATCGGTCAGTACTTC
cdr3_aa: CASSSGTIGQYF

clone_size: few
v_call: TRBV7-9
j_call: TRBJ1-1
d_call: .
cdr3_nt: TGTGCCTGGGGGACGGACAGTGATTTTCTAAACACTGAAGCTTTCTTT
cdr3_aa: CAWGTDSDFLNTEAFF

clone_size: many
v_call: TRBV12-3/TRBV12-4
j_call: TRBJ1-6
d_call: .
cdr3_nt: TGTGCCAGCAGTTTAGGTTTTTCACCCCTCCACTTT
cdr3_aa: CASSLGFSPLHF

clone_size: .
v_call: TRBV7-2
j_call: TRBJ1-2
d_call: TRBD1
cdr3_nt: TGTGCCAGCAGCCCAGGGGGCAGCCTGAGCTACACCTTC
cdr3_aa: CASSPGGSLSYTF

clone_size: many
v_call: TRBV12-3/TRBV12-4
j_call: TRBJ1-2
d_call: .
cdr3_nt: TGTGCCAGCGTTGGGGGGCTGAGCCTCTATGGCTACACCTTC
cdr3_aa: CASVGGLSLYGYTF

clone_size: .
v_call: TRBV7-3
j_call: TRBJ2-2
d_call: .
cdr3_nt: TGTGCCAGCAGCCCAAAGACCCGGGGGCCCGGGGAGCTGTTTTTT
cdr3_aa: CASSPKTRGPGELFF

clone_size: .
v_call: TRBV5-1
j_call: TRBJ1-5
d_call: .
cdr3_nt: TGCGCCAGCAGCTTGGCCTCAGGGGCTCAGCCCCAGCATTTT
cdr3_aa: CASSLASGAQPQHF

clone_size: many
v_call: TRBV10-3
j_call: TRBJ2-3
d_call: TRBD2
cdr3_nt: TGTGCCATCGGGTTCACTAGCGGGGCACCAGATACGCAGTATTTT
cdr3_aa: CAIGFTSGAPDTQYF

clone_size: .
v_call: TRBV7-8
j_call: TRBJ2-1
d_call: TRBD2
cdr3_nt: TGTGCCAGCAGCCAAGGGACTAGCGGAACTAATGAGCAGTTCTTC
cdr3_aa: CASSQGTSGTNEQFF

clone_size: many
v_call: TRBV5-1
j_call: TRBJ2-3
d_call: .
cdr3_nt: TGCGCCAGCAGTCCCCCTTTGGAGCCTAGCACAGATACGCAGTATTTT
cdr3_aa: CASSPPLEPSTDTQYF

clone_size: many
v_call: TRBV7-9
j_call: TRBJ2-1
d_call: .
cdr3_nt: TGTGCCAGCAGCATAGGCCTGGGGCAGGAGCAGTTCTTC
cdr3_aa: CASSIGLGQEQFF

clone_size: many
v_call: TRBV6-6
j_call: TRBJ1-5
d_call: TRBD1
cdr3_nt: TGTGCCAGCAGTTCCACGGACAGGGGGCATCAGCCCCAGCATTTT
cdr3_aa: CASSSTDRGHQPQHF

clone_size: many
v_call: TRBV4-1
j_call: TRBJ1-4
d_call: .
cdr3_nt: TGCGCCAGCCGCCAGCCCTTCAGAGAAGTTGCAACTAATGAAAAACTGTTTTTT
cdr3_aa: CASRQPFREVATNEKLFF

clone_size: many
v_call: TRBV7-2
j_call: TRBJ2-5
d_call: TRBD1
cdr3_nt: TGTGCCAGCAGCTTAGGAGCGGGACAGGGGTTGTACTTC
cdr3_aa: CASSLGAGQGLYF

clone_size: few
v_call: TRBV30
j_call: TRBJ1-4
d_call: .
cdr3_nt: TGTGCCTGGAGTGTACGGAGTCGGAACCCCGTAGGGTATGGTGAAAAACTGTTTTTT
cdr3_aa: CAWSVRSRNPVGYGEKLFF

clone_size: many
v_call: TRBV5-6
j_call: TRBJ2-5
d_call: TRBD1
cdr3_nt: TGTGCCAGCAGCTTGCCCAGGACAGGGAAAGAGACCCAGTACTTC
cdr3_aa: CASSLPRTGKETQYF

clone_size: many
v_call: TRBV18
j_call: TRBJ2-7
d_call: TRBD1
cdr3_nt: TGTGCCAGCTCACCCGCCGGACAGGGTTCCTACGAGCAGTACTTC
cdr3_aa: CASSPAGQGSYEQYF

clone_size: .
v_call: TRBV20-1
j_call: TRBJ1-3
d_call: .
cdr3_nt: TGCAGTGCTGGCCTACAGGGCCTCTCTGGAAACACCATATATTTT
cdr3_aa: CSAGLQGLSGNTIYF

clone_size: .
v_call: TRBV29-1
j_call: TRBJ1-1
d_call: .
cdr3_nt: TGCAGCGTTGAACGGTATGATGAAGCTTTCTTT
cdr3_aa: CSVERYDEAFF

clone_size: many
v_call: TRBV10-3
j_call: TRBJ1-2
d_call: .
cdr3_nt: TGTGCCATCAGTGAGAGACCCTCGGTGGGGGGCTACACCTTC
cdr3_aa: CAISERPSVGGYTF

clone_size: many
v_call: TRBV15
j_call: TRBJ2-7
d_call: TRBD2
cdr3_nt: TGTGCCACCAGCAGAGACCCCTCGGGACTAGCGAACTACGAGCAGTACTTC
cdr3_aa: CATSRDPSGLANYEQYF

clone_size: few
v_call: TRBV27
j_call: TRBJ2-2
d_call: TRBD1
cdr3_nt: TGTGCCAGCAGTCCCTCATCGGGACAGGGGGTCCTTGGGCCTAACACCGGGGAGCTGTTTTTT
cdr3_aa: CASSPSSGQGVLGPNTGELFF

clone_size: many
v_call: TRBV11-2
j_call: TRBJ2-3
d_call: .
cdr3_nt: TGTGCCAGCAGCTCCTATACGCAGTATTTT
cdr3_aa: CASSSYTQYF

clone_size: few
v_call: TRBV7-2
j_call: TRBJ2-5
d_call: TRBD2
cdr3_nt: TGTGCCAGCAGTACTAGCGGGGCATCACAAGAGACCCAGTACTTC
cdr3_aa: CASSTSGASQETQYF

clone_size: .
v_call: TRBV5-4
j_call: TRBJ2-2
d_call: .
cdr3_nt: TGTGCCAGCAGCTTCATGGGGGCCTCCGGGGAGCTGTTTTTT
cdr3_aa: CASSFMGASGELFF

clone_size: many
v_call: TRBV6-5
j_call: TRBJ1-2
d_call: TRBD1
cdr3_nt: TGTGCCAGCATTCAACCCGGGACAGGGGGCGATGGCTACACCTTC
cdr3_aa: CASIQPGTGGDGYTF

clone_size: .
v_call: TRBV12-3/TRBV12-4
j_call: TRBJ2-2
d_call: .
cdr3_nt: TGTGCCAGCAGTTCCCACCCGGGAAGACCATTGAACACCGGGGAGCTGTTTTTT
cdr3_aa: CASSSHPGRPLNTGELFF

clone_size: .
v_call: TRBV7-8
j_call: TRBJ2-1
d_call: TRBD2
cdr3_nt: TGTGCCAGCAGCCCGAGGCGAACTAGCGGGGGGGCCAATGAGCAGTTCTTC
cdr3_aa: CASSPRRTSGGANEQFF

clone_size: .
v_call: TRBV6-1
j_call: TRBJ2-1
d_call: TRBD2
cdr3_nt: TGTGCCAGCAGTGCTGCCACCGGGACTAGCGGGGGGCGGGCCTACAATGAGCAGTTCTTC
cdr3_aa: CASSAATGTSGGRAYNEQFF

clone_size: many
v_call: TRBV12-3/TRBV12-4
j_call: TRBJ2-2
d_call: .
cdr3_nt: TGTGCCAGCAGCCCGGGTTGGGGGGGCGCGGTATCCGGGGAGCTGTTTTTT
cdr3_aa: CASSPGWGGAVSGELFF

clone_size: many
v_call: TRBV11-2
j_call: TRBJ2-5
d_call: .
cdr3_nt: TGTGCCAGCAATCTCCGGGACAAGCAAGAGACCCAGTACTTC
cdr3_aa: CASNLRDKQETQYF

clone_size: many
v_call: TRBV27
j_call: TRBJ2-1
d_call: .
cdr3_nt: TGTGCCAGCAGGGCAGGGTTCGGATACAATGAGCAGTTCTTC
cdr3_aa: CASRAGFGYNEQFF

clone_size: .
v_call: TRBV12-3/TRBV12-4
j_call: TRBJ1-5
d_call: .
cdr3_nt: TGTGCCAGCCTCCCGGGGGGCAGTCATAGCAATCAGCCCCAGCATTTT
cdr3_aa: CASLPGGSHSNQPQHF

clone_size: few
v_call: TRBV4-3
j_call: TRBJ2-5
d_call: TRBD2
cdr3_nt: TGCGCCAGCAGCCAAGATTCAGCGGGGGGAGGAGAGACCCAGTACTTC
cdr3_aa: CASSQDSAGGGETQYF

clone_size: few
v_call: TRBV24-1
j_call: TRBJ2-5
d_call: TRBD2
cdr3_nt: TGTGCCACCAGTGAAACGGGGCGGGGGGAGACCCAGTACTTC
cdr3_aa: CATSETGRGETQYF

clone_size: .
v_call: TRBV10-3
j_call: TRBJ2-1
d_call: .
cdr3_nt: TGTGCCATCAGCCGGGGGGCCCATGAGCAGTTCTTC
cdr3_aa: CAISRGAHEQFF

clone_size: many
v_call: TRBV29-1
j_call: TRBJ1-1
d_call: .
cdr3_nt: TGCAGCGTTGCCCAGTCCATGAACACTGAAGCTTTCTTT
cdr3_aa: CSVAQSMNTEAFF